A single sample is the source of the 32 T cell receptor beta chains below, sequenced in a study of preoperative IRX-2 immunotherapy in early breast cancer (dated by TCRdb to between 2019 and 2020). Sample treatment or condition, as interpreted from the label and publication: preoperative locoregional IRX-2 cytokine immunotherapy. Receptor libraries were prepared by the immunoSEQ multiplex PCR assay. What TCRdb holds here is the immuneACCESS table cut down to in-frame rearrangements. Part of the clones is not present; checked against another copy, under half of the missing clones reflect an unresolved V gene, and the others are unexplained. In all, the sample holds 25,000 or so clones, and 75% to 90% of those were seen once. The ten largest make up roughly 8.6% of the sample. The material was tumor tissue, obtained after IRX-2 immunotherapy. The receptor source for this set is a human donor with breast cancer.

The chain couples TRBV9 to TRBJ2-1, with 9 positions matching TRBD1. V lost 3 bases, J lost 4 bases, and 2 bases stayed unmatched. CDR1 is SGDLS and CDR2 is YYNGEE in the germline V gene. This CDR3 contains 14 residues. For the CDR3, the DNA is TGTGCCAGCAGCGGACAGGGGGATTACAATGAGCAGTTCTTC. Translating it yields CASSGQGDYNEQFF.

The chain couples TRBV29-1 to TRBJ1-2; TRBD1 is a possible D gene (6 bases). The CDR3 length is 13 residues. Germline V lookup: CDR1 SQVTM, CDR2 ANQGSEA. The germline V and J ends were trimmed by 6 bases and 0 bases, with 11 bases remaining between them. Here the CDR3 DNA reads TGCAGCGTCTTCACAGGGTCTAACTATGGCTACACCTTC. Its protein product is CSVFTGSNYGYTF.

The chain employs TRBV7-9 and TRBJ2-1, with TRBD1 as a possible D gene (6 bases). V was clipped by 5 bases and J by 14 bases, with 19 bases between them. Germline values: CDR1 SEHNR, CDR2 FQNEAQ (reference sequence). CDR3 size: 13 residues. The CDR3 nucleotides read TGTGCCAGCAGCCTGCAGGGGTTCCTAGGGAAGTTCTTC. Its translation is CASSLQGFLGKFF.

The CDR3 sequence: CASSQQMNTEAFF. CDR3 nucleotides: TGCGCCAGCAGCCAACAGATGAACACTGAAGCTTTCTTT. This chain links TRBV5-1 with TRBJ1-1; D is unresolved. The V end was cut by 4 bases, the J end by 0 bases, with 7 bases between. This CDR3 spans 13 amino acids. The V gene's germline CDR1 is SGHRS and CDR2 YFSETQ.

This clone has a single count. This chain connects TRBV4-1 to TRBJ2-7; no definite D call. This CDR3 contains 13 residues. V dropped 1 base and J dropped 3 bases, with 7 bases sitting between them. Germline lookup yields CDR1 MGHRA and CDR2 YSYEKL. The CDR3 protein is CASSQGFGYEQYF. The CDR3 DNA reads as TGCGCCAGCAGCCAAGGGTTCGGCTACGAGCAGTACTTC.

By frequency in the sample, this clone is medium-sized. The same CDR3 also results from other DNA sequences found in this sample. The chain's CDR3 is CASSLGTGYNEQFF. For the CDR3, the DNA is TGTGCCAGCAGCTTAGGAACAGGTTACAATGAGCAGTTCTTC. The gene calls are TRBV11-2 and TRBJ2-1; D perhaps matches TRBD1 (5 bases). Trimming cost V 1 base and J 4 bases, with 8 bases left between them. CDR1 is SGHAT, CDR2 FQNNGV, per germline. The CDR3 runs to 14 residues.

The CDR3 nucleotides read TGTGCCAGCAGTTCTGGACGGAACTATGGCTACACCTTC. The encoded protein is CASSSGRNYGYTF. The genes are TRBV6-6 and TRBJ1-2; D unresolved. Germline V CDR1 and CDR2: MNHNY, SVGAGI (reference sequence). The V gene lost 4 bases and the J gene lost 2 bases, with 8 bases spanning the gap. The CDR3 consists of 13 residues.

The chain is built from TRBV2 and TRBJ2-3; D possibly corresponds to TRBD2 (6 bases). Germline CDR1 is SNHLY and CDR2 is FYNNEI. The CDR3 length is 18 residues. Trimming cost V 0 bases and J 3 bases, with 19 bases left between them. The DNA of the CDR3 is TGTGCCAGCAGTGAAGCGCTTCGAGCGAGGAGGGCGACAGATACGCAGTATTTT. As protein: CASSEALRARRATDTQYF.

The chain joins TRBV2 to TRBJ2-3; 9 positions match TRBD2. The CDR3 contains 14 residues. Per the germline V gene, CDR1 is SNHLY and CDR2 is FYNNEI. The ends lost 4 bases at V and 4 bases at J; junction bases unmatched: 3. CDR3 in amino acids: CASSVGTSPDTQYF. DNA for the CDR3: TGTGCCAGCAGTGTTGGGACTAGCCCAGATACGCAGTATTTT.

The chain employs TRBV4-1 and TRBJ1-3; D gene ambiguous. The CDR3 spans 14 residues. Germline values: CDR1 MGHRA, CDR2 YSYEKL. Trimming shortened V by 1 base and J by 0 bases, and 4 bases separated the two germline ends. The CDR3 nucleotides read TGCGCCAGCAGCCAAGCCAGCTCTGGAAACACCATATATTTT. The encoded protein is CASSQASSGNTIYF.

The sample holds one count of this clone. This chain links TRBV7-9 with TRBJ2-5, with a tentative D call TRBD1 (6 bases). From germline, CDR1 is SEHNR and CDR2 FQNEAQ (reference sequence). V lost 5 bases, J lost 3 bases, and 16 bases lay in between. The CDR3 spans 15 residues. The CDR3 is CASSPEIQGEETQYF. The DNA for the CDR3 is TGTGCCAGCAGCCCTGAAATACAGGGTGAAGAGACCCAGTACTTC. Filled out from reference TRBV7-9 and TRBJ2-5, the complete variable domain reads DTGVSQNPRHKITKRGQNVTFRCDPISEHNRLYWYRQTLGQGPEFLTYFQNEAQLEKSRLLSDRFSAERPKGSFSTLEIQRTEQGDSAMYLCASSPEIQGEETQYFGPGTRLLVL.

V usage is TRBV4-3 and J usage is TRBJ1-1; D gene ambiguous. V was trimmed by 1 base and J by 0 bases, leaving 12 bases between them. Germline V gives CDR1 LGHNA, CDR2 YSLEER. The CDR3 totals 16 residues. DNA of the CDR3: TGCGCCAGCAGCCAAGGGACCACATACATGAACACTGAAGCTTTCTTT. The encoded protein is CASSQGTTYMNTEAFF.

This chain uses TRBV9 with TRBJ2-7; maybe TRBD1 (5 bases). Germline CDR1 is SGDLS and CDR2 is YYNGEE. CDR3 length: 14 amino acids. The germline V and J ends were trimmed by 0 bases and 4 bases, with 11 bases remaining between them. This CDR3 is CASSVEGVGYEQYF. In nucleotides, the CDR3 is TGTGCCAGCAGCGTAGAAGGGGTGGGGTACGAGCAGTACTTC.

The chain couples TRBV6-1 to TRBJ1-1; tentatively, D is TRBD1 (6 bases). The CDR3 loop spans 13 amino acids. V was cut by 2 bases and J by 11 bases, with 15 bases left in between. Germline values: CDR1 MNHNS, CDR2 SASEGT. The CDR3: CASSESRGFEAFF. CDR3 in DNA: TGTGCCAGCAGTGAATCCAGGGGTTTCGAGGCTTTCTTT.

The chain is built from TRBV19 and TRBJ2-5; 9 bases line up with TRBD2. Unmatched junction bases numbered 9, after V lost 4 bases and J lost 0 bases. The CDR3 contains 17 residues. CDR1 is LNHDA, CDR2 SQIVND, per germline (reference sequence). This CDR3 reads CASSSQRGVTYQETQYF. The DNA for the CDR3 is TGTGCCAGTAGTAGTCAGCGGGGGGTCACTTACCAAGAGACCCAGTACTTC.

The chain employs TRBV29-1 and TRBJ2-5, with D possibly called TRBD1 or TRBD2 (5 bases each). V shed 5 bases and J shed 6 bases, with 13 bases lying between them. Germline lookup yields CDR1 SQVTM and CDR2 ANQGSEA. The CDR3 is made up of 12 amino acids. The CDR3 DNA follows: TGCAGCGTTCTTGAAGGGACGAAGACCCAGTACTTC. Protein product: CSVLEGTKTQYF.

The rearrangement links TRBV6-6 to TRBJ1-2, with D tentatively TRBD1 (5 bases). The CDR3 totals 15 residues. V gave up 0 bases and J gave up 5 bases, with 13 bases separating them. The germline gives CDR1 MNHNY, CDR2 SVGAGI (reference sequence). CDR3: CASSYSTGGGYGYTF. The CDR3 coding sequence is TGTGCCAGCAGTTACTCCACGGGGGGTGGTTATGGCTACACCTTC.

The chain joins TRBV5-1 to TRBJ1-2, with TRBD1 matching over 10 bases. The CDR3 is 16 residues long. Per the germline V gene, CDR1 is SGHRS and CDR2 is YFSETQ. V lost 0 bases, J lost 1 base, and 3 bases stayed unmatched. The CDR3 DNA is TGCGCCAGCAGCTTGGGGGGACAGGGGATTAACTATGGCTACACCTTC. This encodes CASSLGGQGINYGYTF.

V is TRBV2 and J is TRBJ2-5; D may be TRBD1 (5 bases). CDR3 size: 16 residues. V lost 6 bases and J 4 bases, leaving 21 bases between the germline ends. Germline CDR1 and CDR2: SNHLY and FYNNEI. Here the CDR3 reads CASRTSRAGPGETQYF. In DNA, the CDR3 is TGTGCCAGCAGGACCTCCAGGGCAGGGCCGGGAGAGACCCAGTACTTC.

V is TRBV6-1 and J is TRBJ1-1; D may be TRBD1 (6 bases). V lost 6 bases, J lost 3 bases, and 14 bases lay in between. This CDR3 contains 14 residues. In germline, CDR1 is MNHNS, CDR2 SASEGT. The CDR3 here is CASSPTGKDTEAFF. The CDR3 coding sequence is TGTGCCAGCAGCCCAACAGGGAAGGACACTGAAGCTTTCTTT.

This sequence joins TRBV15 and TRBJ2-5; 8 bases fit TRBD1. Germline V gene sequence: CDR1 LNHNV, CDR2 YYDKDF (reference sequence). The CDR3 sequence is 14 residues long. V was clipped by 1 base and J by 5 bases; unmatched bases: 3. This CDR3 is CATSRGQGSETQYF. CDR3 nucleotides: TGTGCCACCAGCAGAGGACAGGGGAGCGAGACCCAGTACTTC.

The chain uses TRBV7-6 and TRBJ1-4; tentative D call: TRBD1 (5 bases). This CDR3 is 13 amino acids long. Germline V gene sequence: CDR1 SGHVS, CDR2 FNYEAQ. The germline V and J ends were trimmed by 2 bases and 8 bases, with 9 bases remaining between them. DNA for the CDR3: TGTGCCAGCAGCTTACACGGGGGGGAAAAACTGTTTTTT. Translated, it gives CASSLHGGEKLFF.

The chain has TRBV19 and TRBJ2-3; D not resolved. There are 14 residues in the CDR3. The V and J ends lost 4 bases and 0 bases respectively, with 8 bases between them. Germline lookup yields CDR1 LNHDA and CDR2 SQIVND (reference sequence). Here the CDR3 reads CASSKAGSTDTQYF. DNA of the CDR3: TGTGCCAGTAGTAAGGCTGGTAGCACAGATACGCAGTATTTT.

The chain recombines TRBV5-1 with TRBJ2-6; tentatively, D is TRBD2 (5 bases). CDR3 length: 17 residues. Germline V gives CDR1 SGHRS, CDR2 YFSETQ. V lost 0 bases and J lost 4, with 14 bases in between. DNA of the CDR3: TGCGCCAGCAGCTTGGTCGGGGAAGGGTCAGGGGCCAACGTCCTGACTTTC. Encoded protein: CASSLVGEGSGANVLTF.

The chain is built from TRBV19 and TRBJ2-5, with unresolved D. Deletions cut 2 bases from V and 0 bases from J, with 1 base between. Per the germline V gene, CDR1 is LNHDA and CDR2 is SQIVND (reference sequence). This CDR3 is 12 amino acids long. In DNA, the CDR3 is TGTGCCAGTAGTATAAACCAAGAGACCCAGTACTTC. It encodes CASSINQETQYF.

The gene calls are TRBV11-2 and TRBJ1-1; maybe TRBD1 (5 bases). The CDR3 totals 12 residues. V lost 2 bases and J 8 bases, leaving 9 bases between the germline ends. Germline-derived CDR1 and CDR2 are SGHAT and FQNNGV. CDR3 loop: CASSLRAGEAFF. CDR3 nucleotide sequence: TGTGCCAGCAGCTTAAGGGCAGGGGAAGCTTTCTTT.

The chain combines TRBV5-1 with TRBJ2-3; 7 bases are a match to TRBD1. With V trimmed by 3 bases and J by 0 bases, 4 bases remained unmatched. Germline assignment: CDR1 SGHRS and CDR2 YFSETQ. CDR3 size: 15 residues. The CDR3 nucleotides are TGCGCCAGCAGCTCCACAGGGGTGAGCACAGATACGCAGTATTTT. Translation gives CASSSTGVSTDTQYF.

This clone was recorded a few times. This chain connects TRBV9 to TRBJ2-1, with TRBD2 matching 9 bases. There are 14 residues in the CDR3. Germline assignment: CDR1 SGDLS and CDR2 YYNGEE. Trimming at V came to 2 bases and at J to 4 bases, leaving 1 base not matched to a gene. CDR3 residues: CASSVRGGYNEQFF. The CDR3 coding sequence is TGTGCCAGCAGCGTGCGGGGGGGATACAATGAGCAGTTCTTC.

CDR3 loop: CASSYGSTGELFF. The CDR3 DNA follows: TGTGCCAGCAGTTACGGGTCCACCGGGGAGCTGTTTTTT. The chain joins TRBV6-5 to TRBJ2-2; D call uncertain. Germline CDR1 and CDR2: MNHEY and SVGAGI. V was pared by 2 bases and J by 4 bases, with 5 bases between. This CDR3 is 13 amino acids long.

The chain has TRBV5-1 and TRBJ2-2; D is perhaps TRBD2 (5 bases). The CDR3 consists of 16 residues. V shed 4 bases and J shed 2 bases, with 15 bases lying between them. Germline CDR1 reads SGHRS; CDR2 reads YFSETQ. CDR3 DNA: TGCGCCAGCAGCCGGGATGGTTGGGGAAACACCGGGGAGCTGTTTTTT. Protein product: CASSRDGWGNTGELFF.

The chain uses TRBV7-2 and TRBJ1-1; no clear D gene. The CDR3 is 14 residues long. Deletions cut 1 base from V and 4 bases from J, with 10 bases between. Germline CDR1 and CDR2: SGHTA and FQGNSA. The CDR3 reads CASSLDWEITEAFF. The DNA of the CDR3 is TGTGCCAGCAGCTTAGATTGGGAGATCACTGAAGCTTTCTTT.

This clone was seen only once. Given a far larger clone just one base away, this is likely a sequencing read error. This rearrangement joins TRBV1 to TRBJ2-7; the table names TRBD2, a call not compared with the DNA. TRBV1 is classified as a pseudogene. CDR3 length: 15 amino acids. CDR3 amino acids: CTSSQENRGAYEQYF. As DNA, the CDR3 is TGCACCAGCAGCCAAGAGAACCGGGGGGCCTACGAGCAGTACTTC.